Described below is a single T cell receptor beta chain sequence and its context. This was the immunoSEQ v3.0 assay at survey level. Clones were sequenced by immunoSEQ multiplex PCR, and TCRdb holds only the in-frame ones, with some missing. The sample lists around 34,000 clones, about four fifths seen once, with about 3.5% in the top ten. The data are from a study of long-term antiretroviral therapy in people with HIV. V gave up 2 bases and J gave up 5 bases; unmatched junction bases: 1. The CDR3 totals 14 residues. The germline CDR1 and CDR2 sequences are MNHNY and SVGAGI (reference sequence). Every donor had one or more pre-ART and two or more post-ART PBMC samples. There were no participants with HIV treated outside the United States.

This specimen consisted of unsorted PBMCs, obtained 3 years after starting antiretroviral therapy. V usage is TRBV6-6 and J usage is TRBJ1-5; TRBD1 matches at 9 bases. The receptor comes from a man aged 45-65 years with HIV. The CDR3 DNA is TGTGCCAGCAGTTACGGACAGGGGTATCAGCCCCAGCATTTT. This gives the protein CASSYGQGYQPQHF.